The clone carrying this T cell receptor (beta chain) was counted only a few times. There were TCR beta CDR3 regions amplified from RNA transcripts. The TCR CDR3 was amplified in a first-round RT-PCR using the HTBI primer set. One entry per CDR3 protein, called by TCRdb with MiXCR from the multiplex PCR reads. The repertoire includes approximately 530,000 distinct CDR3 sequences, 15% to 20% of them detected once, and roughly 47% sits in the top ten. Trimming took off 1 base at V and 7 bases at J, with 10 bases between the two ends. This CDR3 spans 13 amino acids. The germline gives CDR1 LGHDT, CDR2 YNNKEL (reference sequence). The sample is drawn from a study of T cells in Graves' hyperthyroidism and ophthalmopathy. Overall study context: The blood sample was taken at first diagnosis, before treatment began.

The sample taken for sequencing was blood. This clonotype originated in a man aged 35 to 55 with Graves' ophthalmopathy. The gene calls are TRBV3-1 and TRBJ1-2, with D unresolved. The CDR3 is CASSQVGSSGYTF. DNA of the CDR3: TGTGCCAGCAGCCAAGTCGGGAGCAGTGGCTACACCTTC.